This T cell receptor (beta chain) was recovered during a study of shared clonotypes between healthy human individuals. Points from the study as a whole: Rarefaction gave evidence that sorted-subset sequencing remained incomplete despite large depth.

Repertoires were generated with immunoSEQ multiplex PCR, while TCRdb's copy carries only in-frame clones and drops some. The table has some 95,000 clones, 68% seen once. The CDR3 covers 14 residues. The germline V gene encodes CDR1 MDHEN and CDR2 SYDVKM. The V end was cut by 3 bases, the J end by 3 bases, with 12 bases between. All donors qualified as healthy HIV-negative adults and had experienced no recent acute infections or vaccinations. Combining CD45RO+ cells with CCR7-negative CD45RA+ TemRA cells gave CD8 memory. Comments on this clone: Its antigen is still unknown.

V and J are TRBV28 and TRBJ2-7; D remains unclear. This receptor was identified in a man aged 25-45 years in good health. The sequenced material came from memory CD8+ T cells sorted from blood. Sample subset: CD45RO+ cells pooled with CCR7-negative TemRA cells. The CDR3 sequence: CASSFAQIGYEQYF. CDR3 sequence (DNA): TGTGCCAGCAGTTTTGCACAGATCGGCTACGAGCAGTACTTC.